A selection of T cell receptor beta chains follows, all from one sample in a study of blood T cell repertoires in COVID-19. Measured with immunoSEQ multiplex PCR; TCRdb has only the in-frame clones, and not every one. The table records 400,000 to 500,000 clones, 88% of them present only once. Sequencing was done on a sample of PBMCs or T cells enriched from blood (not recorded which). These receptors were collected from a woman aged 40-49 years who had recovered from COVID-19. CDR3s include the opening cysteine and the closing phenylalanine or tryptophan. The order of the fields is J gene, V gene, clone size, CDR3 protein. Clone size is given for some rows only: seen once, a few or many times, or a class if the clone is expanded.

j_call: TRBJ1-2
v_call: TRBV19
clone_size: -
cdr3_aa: CATSGQGVSGYTF

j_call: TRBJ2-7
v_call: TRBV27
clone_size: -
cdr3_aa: CASTPSSGSLYEQYF

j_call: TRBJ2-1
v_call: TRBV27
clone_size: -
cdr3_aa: CASSLWLAGSNEQFF

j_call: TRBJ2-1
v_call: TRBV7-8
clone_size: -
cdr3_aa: CASSLGQTYNEQFF

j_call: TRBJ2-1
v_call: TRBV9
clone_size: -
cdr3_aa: CASSAGLPYNEQFF

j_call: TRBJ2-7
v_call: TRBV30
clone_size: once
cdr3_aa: CAWSPQGTAGYF

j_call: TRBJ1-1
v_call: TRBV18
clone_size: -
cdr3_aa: CASSPRQGSGLNTEAFF

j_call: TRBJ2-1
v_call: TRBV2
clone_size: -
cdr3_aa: CASRSPLDRGDEQFF

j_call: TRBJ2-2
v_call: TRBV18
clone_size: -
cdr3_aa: CASSPPGRTGELFF

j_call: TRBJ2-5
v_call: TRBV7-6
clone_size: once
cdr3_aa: CASSLSPGETQYF

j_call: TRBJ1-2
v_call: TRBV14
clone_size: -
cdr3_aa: CASSVDRVYGYTF

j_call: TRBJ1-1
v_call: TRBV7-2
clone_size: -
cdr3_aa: CASSGDRGFEAFF

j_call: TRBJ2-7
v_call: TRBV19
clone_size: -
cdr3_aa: CASSSGPRGEQYF

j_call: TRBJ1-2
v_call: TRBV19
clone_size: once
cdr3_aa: CASSSRTGPQIYGYTF

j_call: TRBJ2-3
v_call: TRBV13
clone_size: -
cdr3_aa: CASSLGGPLLTDTQYF

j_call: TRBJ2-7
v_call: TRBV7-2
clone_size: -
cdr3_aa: CASSLDPGGSYEQYF

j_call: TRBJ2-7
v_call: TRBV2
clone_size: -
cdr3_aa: CASKRQGDSYEQYF

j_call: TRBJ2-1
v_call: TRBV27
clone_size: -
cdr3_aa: CASSYTSGRAYNEQFF

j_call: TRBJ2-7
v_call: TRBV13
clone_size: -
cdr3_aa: CASSSRVAPTYEQYF

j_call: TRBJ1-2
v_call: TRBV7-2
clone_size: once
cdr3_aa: CASSARDRGFDTF

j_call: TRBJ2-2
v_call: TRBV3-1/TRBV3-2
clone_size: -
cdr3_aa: CASSLDSPSVGELFF

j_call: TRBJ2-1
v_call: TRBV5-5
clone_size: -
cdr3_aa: CASSLFPGQEGSNEQFF

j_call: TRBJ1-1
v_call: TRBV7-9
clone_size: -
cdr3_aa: CASSLGSGAAFF

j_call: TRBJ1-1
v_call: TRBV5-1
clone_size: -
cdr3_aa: CASSPNPGGGEAFF

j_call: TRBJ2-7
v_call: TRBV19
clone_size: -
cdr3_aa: CASSRQGSSYEQYF

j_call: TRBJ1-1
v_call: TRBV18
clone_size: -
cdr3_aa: CASSPGTGGIGTEAFF

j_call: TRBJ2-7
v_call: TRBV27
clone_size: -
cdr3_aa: CASMWGDSGIYEQYF